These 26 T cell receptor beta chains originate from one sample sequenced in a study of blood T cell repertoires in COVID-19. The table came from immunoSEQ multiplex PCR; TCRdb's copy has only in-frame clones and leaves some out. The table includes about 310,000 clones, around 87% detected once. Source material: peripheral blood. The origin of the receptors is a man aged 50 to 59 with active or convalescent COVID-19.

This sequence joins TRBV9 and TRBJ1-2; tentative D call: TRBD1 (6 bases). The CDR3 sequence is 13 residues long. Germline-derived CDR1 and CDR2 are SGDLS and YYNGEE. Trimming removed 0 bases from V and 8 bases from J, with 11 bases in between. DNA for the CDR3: TGTGCCAGCAGCGTAGGACAGGCGCCAGGCTACACCTTC. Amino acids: CASSVGQAPGYTF.

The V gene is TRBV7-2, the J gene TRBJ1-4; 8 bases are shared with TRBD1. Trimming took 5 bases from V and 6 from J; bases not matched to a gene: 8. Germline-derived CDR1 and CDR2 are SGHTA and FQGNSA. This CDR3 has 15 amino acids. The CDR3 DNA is TGTGCCAGCAGCACAGGACAGGGTAATCATGAAAAACTGTTTTTT. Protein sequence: CASSTGQGNHEKLFF.

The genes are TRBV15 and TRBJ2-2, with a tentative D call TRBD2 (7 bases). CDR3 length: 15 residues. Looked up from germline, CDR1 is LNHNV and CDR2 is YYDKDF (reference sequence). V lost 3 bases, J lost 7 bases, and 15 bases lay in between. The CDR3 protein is CATSRGGALGGELFF. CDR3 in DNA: TGTGCCACCAGCAGGGGGGGGGCGCTAGGCGGGGAGCTGTTTTTT.

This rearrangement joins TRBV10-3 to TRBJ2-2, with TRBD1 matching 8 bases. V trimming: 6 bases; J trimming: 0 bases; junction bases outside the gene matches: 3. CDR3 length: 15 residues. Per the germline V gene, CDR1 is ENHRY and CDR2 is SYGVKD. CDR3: CAISGGQANTGELFF. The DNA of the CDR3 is TGTGCCATCAGCGGGGGACAGGCGAACACCGGGGAGCTGTTTTTT.

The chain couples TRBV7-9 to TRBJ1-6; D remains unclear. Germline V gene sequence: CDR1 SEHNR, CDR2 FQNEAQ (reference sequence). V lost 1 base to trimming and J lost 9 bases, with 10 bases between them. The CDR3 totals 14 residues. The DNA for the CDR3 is TGTGCCAGCAGCTTAGACGGTCCGAGTTCACCCCTCCACTTT. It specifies CASSLDGPSSPLHF.

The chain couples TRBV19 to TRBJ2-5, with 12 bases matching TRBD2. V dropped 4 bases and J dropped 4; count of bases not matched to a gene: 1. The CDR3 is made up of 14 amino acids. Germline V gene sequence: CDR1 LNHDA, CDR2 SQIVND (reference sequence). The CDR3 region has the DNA TGTGCCAGTAGTAGGGGACTAGCGGGAGAGACCCAGTACTTC. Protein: CASSRGLAGETQYF.

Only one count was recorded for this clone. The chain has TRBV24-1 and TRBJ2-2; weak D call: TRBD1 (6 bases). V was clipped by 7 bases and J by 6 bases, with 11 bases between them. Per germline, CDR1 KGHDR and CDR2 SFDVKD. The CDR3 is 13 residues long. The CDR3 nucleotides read TGTGCCACCAGAAAGGACAGTGCCGGGGAGCTGTTTTTT. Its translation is CATRKDSAGELFF.

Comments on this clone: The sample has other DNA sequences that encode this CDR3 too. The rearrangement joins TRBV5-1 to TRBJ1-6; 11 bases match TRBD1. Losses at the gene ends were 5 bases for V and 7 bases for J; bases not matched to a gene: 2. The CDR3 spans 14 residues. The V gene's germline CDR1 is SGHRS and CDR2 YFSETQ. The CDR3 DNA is TGCGCCAGCAGTCGGGACAGGGGGAATTCACCCCTCCACTTT. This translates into CASSRDRGNSPLHF.

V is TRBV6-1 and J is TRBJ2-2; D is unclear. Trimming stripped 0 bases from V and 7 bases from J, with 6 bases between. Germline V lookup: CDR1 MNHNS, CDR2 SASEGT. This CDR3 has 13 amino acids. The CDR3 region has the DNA TGTGCCAGCAGTGAAGCGCGAGGCGGGGAGCTGTTTTTT. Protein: CASSEARGGELFF.

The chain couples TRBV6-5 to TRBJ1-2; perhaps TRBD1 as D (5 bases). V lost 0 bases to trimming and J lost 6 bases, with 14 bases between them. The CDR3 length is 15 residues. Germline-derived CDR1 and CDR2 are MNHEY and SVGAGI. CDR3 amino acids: CASSYSPGGFNGYTF. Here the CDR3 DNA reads TGTGCCAGCAGTTACTCGCCGGGGGGTTTTAATGGCTACACCTTC.

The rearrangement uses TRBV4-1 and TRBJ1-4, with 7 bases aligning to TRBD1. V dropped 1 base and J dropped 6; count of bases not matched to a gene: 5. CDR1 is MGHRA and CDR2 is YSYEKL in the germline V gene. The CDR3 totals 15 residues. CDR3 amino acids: CASSQGDRQHEKLFF. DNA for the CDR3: TGCGCCAGCAGCCAAGGGGACAGACAGCATGAAAAACTGTTTTTT.

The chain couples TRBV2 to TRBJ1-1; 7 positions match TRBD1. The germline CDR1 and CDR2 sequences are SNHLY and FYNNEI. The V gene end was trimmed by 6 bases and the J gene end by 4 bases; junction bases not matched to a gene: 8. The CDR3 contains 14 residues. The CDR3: CASSPGTDATEAFF. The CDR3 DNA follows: TGTGCCAGCAGCCCCGGGACAGACGCCACTGAAGCTTTCTTT.

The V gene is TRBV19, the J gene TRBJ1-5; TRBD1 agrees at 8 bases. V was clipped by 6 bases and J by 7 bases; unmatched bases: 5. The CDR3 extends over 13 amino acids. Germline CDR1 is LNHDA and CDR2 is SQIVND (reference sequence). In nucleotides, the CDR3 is TGTGCCAGTAGCCAGGGGGCGAGGCAGCCCCAGCATTTT. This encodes CASSQGARQPQHF.

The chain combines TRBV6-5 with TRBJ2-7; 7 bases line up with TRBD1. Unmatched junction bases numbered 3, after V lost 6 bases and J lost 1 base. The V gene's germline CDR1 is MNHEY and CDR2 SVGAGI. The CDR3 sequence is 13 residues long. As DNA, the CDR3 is TGTGCCAGCAGGTTGACAGGGTCCTACGAGCAGTACTTC. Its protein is CASRLTGSYEQYF.

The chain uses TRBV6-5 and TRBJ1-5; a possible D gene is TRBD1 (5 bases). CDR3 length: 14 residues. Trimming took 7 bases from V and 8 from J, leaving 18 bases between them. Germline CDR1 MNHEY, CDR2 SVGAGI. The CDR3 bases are TGTGCCAGCACCTCAACCAGGGTGATTGAGCCCCAGCATTTT. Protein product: CASTSTRVIEPQHF.

The CDR3 coding sequence is TGTGCCAGCTACAGGCGGGGGTCCTACGAGCAGTACTTC. This gives the protein CASYRRGSYEQYF. The chain uses TRBV11-2 and TRBJ2-7; 7 bases fit TRBD2. The germline V gene has CDR1 SGHAT and CDR2 FQNNGV. This CDR3 is 13 amino acids long. V gave up 8 bases and J gave up 1 base; unmatched junction bases: 5.

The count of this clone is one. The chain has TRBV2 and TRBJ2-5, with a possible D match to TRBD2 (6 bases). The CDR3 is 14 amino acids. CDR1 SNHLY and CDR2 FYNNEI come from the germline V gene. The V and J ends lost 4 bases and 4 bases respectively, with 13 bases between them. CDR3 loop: CASSAVLGGETQYF. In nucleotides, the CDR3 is TGTGCCAGCAGTGCGGTACTGGGAGGAGAGACCCAGTACTTC.

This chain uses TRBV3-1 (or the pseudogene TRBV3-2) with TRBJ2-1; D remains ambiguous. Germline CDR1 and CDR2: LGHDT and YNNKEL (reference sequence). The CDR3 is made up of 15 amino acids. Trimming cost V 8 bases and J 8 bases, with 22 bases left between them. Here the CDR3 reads CASGPHFASGDEQFF. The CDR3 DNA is TGTGCCAGCGGCCCGCACTTTGCCTCAGGCGATGAGCAGTTCTTC.

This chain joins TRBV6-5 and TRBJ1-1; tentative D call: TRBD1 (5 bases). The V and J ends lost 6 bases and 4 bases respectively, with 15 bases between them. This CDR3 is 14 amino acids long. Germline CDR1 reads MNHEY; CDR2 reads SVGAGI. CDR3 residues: CASRVAGRGTEAFF. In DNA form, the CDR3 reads TGTGCCAGCAGGGTGGCAGGGAGGGGCACTGAAGCTTTCTTT.

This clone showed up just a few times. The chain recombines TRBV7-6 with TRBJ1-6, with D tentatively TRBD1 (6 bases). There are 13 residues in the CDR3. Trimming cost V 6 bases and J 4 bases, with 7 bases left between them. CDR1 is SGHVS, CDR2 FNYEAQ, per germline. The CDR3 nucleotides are TGTGCCAGCAGACAGGGTTATAATTCACCCCTCCACTTT. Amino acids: CASRQGYNSPLHF.

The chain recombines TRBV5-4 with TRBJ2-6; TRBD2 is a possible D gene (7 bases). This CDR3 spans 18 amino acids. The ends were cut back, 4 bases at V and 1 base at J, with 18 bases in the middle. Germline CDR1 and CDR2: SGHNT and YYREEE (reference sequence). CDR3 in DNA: TGTGCCAGCAGCCGGGGGGTTGGGGGCGCTTCTGGGGCCAACGTCCTGACTTTC. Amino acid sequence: CASSRGVGGASGANVLTF. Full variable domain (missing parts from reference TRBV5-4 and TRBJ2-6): ETGVTQSPTHLIKTRGQQVTLRCSSQSGHNTVSWYQQALGQGPQFIFQYYREEENGRGNFPPRFSGLQFPNYSSELNVNALELDDSALYLCASSRGVGGASGANVLTFGAGSRLTVL.

The CDR3 loop is CASSFQGSTDTQYF. The CDR3 nucleotides are TGTGCCAGCAGCTTCCAGGGGAGCACAGATACGCAGTATTTT. J is TRBJ2-3 and V is TRBV11-2, with D maybe TRBD1 (6 bases). Germline V CDR1 and CDR2: SGHAT, FQNNGV. The CDR3 extends over 14 amino acids. Deletions cut 3 bases from V and 0 bases from J, with 7 bases between.

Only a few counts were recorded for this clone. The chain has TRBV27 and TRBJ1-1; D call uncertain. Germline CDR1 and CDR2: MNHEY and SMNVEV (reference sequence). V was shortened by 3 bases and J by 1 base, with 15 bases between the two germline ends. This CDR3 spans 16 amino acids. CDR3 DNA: TGTGCCAGCAGTTTGTCACCCCGGGTAACGAACACTGAAGCTTTCTTT. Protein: CASSLSPRVTNTEAFF.

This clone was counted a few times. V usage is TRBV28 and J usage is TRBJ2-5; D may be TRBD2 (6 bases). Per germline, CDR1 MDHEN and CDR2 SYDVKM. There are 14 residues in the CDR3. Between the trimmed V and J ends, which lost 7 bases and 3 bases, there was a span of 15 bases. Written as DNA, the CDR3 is TGTGCCAGCAATCCCTGGAGGGAAAAAGAGACCCAGTACTTC. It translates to CASNPWREKETQYF.

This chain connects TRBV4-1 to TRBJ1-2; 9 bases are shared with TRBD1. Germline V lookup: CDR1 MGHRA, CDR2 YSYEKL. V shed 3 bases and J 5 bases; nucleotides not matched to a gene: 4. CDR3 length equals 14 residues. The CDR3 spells CASSQGTGSYGYTF. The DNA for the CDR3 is TGCGCCAGCAGCCAGGGGACAGGGAGTTATGGCTACACCTTC.

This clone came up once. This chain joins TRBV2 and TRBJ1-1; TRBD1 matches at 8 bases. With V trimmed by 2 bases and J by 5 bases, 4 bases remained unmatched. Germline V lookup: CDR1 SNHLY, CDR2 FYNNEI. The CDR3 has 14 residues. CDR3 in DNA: TGTGCCAGCAGTGAACAGGGGGCCTTTACTGAAGCTTTCTTT. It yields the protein CASSEQGAFTEAFF.